What follows is one T cell receptor beta chain and its context. These data originate in a study of blood T cell repertoires in COVID-19. Study-level background: Nucleic acid was either cDNA or gDNA, and it came from T cells, B-cell-depleted T cells, or PBMCs.

Authors' analysis steps: Nucleated cell counts were estimated from reference gene primer amplification. Here immunoSEQ multiplex PCR was the method, and the copy in TCRdb shows in-frame clones only, minus some. V, J and clone size derive from that table, while D and trimming were established from the DNA sequence. The sample shows tens of thousands of clones, less than 85% of them seen only once. Germline V gives CDR1 LNHDA, CDR2 SQIVND (reference sequence). V dropped 8 bases and J dropped 4 bases, with 15 bases sitting between them. The CDR3 sequence is 14 residues long. The sequenced sample consisted of peripheral blood. The V gene is TRBV19, the J gene TRBJ1-5; D might be TRBD1 (6 bases). The sequence derives from a human donor in a cohort sampled during active COVID-19. The CDR3 DNA reads TGTGCCAGTCACCCACTAAGGGGGAATCAGCCCCAGCATTTT. Protein product: CASHPLRGNQPQHF.